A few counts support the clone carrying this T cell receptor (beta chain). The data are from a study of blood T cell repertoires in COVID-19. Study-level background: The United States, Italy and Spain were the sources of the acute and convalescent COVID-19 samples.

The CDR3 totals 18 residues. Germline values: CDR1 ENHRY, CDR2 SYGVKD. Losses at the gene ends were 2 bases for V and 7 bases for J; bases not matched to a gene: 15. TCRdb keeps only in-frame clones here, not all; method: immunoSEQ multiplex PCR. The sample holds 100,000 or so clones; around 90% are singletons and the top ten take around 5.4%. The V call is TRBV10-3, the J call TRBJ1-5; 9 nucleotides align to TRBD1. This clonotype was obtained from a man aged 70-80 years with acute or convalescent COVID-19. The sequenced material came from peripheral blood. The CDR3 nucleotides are TGTGCCATCAGTGAGGGGGGTCTTACAGGGGGCGCACGCCAGCCCCAGCATTTT. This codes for CAISEGGLTGGARQPQHF.